A selection of T cell receptor beta chains follows, all from one sample in a study of OX40 agonist ivuxolimab in advanced cancers. The data were produced by immunoSEQ multiplex PCR, yet TCRdb's version contains in-frame clones alone and is incomplete. Found here are 56,000 or so clones, roughly four fifths of them singletons; the top ten hold about 3.9%. The sequencing here drew on CD4+ or CD8+ T cells sorted from blood, taken in a trial of the OX40 agonist ivuxolimab. These receptors were obtained from an adult with an advanced solid tumor such as melanoma, head and neck, liver or kidney cancer. Both conserved end residues are part of each CDR3. The order of the fields is J gene, V gene, D gene, CDR3 DNA, CDR3 protein. A D gene is named only where the DNA matches it firmly.

>TRBJ2-5|TRBV27|NA
TGTGCCAGCAGTCCCCGAAGGAGGGGAGGAGGAGAGACCCAGTACTTC
CASSPRRRGGGETQYF
>TRBJ1-3|TRBV5-5|NA
TGTGCCAGTTTCAGGGGTGCTGGAAACACCATATATTTT
CASFRGAGNTIYF
>TRBJ2-6|TRBV7-9|NA
TGTGCCAGCAGCTTAGTAGGGCGGACTGGGGCCAACGTCCTGACTTTC
CASSLVGRTGANVLTF
>TRBJ1-1|TRBV5-6|NA
TGTGCCAGCAGCTTGCGTGTTGGAGCTGAAGCTTTCTTT
CASSLRVGAEAFF
>TRBJ1-1|TRBV13|TRBD1
TGTGCCAGCAGCTCGGACAGGGGACGGCCTGAAGCTTTCTTT
CASSSDRGRPEAFF
>TRBJ1-6|TRBV7-8|NA
TGTGCCAGCAGCTCCGGACGGTCTAGGGGGTCACCCCTCCACTTT
CASSSGRSRGSPLHF
>TRBJ1-4|TRBV7-9|TRBD1
TGTGCCAGCAGCGCACAGGGGGGGAGGGAAAAACTGTTTTTT
CASSAQGGREKLFF
>TRBJ1-5|TRBV28|TRBD1
TGTGCCAGCAGTCGAATAGGGACAGGGGATCAGCCCCAGCATTTT
CASSRIGTGDQPQHF
>TRBJ2-3|TRBV7-9|TRBD2
TGTGCCAGCAGCTTAGGACTAGCAGGAGATACGCAGTATTTT
CASSLGLAGDTQYF
>TRBJ1-2|TRBV7-8|NA
TGTGCCAGCAGCTTACAGATTAACTATGGCTACACCTTC
CASSLQINYGYTF
>TRBJ2-7|TRBV18|TRBD1
TGTGCCAGCTCACCACCACGAGCCGGGACAGGGGGCTACGAGCAGTACTTC
CASSPPRAGTGGYEQYF
>TRBJ1-1|TRBV5-1|NA
TGCGCCAGCAGTCGATATACCGGACAGTTGAACACTGAAGCTTTCTTT
CASSRYTGQLNTEAFF
>TRBJ1-3|TRBV5-8|NA
TGTGCCAGCAGCTTGAACTCAGGGTATTGGGATGGAAACACCATATATTTT
CASSLNSGYWDGNTIYF
>TRBJ2-6|TRBV5-4|TRBD1
TGTGCCAGCAGCTCGGACAGGGGGAGAGCTGGGGCCAACGTCCTGACTTTC
CASSSDRGRAGANVLTF
>TRBJ2-1|TRBV18|NA
TGTGCCAGCTCCCCCGGAGAACATGAGCAGTTCTTC
CASSPGEHEQFF
>TRBJ2-7|TRBV6-6|NA
TGTGCCAGCAGTCCGACAGGAAGACCCTCCTACGAGCAGTACTTC
CASSPTGRPSYEQYF
>TRBJ1-6|TRBV7-2|NA
TGTGCCAGCGTGACCGCCCCCGGCTATAATTCACCCCTCCACTTT
CASVTAPGYNSPLHF
>TRBJ1-2|TRBV11-1|NA
TGTGCCAGCAGCTTAGATCCCCAATCGGGTGGCTACACCTTC
CASSLDPQSGGYTF